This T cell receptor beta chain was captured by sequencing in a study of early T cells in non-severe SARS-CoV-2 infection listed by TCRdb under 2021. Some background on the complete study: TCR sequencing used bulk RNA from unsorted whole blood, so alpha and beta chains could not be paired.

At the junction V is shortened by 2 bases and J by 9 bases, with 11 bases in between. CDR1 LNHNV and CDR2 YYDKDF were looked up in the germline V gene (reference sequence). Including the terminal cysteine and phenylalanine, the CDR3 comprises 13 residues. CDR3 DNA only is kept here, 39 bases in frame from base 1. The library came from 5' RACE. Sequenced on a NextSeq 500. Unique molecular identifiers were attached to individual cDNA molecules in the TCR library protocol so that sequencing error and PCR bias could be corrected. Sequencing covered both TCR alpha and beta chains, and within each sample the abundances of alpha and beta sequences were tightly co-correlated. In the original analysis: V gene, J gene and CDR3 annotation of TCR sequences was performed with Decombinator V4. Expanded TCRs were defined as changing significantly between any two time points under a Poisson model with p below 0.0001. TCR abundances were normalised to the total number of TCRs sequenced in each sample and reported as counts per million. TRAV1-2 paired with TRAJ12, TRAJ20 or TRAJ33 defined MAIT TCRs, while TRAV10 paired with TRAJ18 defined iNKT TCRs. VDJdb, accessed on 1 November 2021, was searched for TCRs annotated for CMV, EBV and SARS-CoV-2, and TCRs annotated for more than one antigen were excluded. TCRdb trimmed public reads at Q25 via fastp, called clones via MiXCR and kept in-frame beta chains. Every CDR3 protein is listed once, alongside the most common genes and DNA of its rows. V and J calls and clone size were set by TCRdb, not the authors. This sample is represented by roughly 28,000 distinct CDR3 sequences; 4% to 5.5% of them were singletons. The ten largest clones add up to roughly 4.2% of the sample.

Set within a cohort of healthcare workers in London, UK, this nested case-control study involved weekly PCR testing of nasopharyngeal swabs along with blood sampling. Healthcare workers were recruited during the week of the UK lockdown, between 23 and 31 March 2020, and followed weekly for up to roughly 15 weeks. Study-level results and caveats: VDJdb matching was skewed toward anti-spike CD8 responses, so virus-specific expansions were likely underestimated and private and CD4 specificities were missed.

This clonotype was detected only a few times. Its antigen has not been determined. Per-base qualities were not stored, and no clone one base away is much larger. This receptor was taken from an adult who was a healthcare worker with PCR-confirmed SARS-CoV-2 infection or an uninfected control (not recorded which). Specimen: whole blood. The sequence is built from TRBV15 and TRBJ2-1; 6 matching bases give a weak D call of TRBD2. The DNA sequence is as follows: TGTGCCACCAGCAGATCGGGGGATCCTGAGCAGTTCTTC. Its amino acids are CATSRSGDPEQFF.